Sequencing of this TCR beta chain was carried out in a study of human T cells and chemical hapten exposure. Study-wide context: Variability of per-sample TCR yields stemmed mainly from small differences in pooled library volume. Study-level results: TCRs at a frequency above 1 in 1000 stayed unchanged with DPC sensitization.

This clonotype was detected a few times. Its antigen is unidentified. Library construction involved attaching unique molecular identifiers to individual cDNA molecules, which allowed quantitative, reproducible TCR counting. Original processing notes: Samples ranged from roughly 23,224 to 700,000 TCRs, with a median of about 96,000. TCRdb recomputed calls from the 5' RACE reads with MiXCR, one row per CDR3 protein. TCRdb, rather than the study authors, made the V and J calls. The profile covers tens of thousands of distinct CDR3 sequences, with more than 15% appearing a single time and 6.8% taken by the ten largest. Total RNA extraction was carried out from unfractionated whole blood. The TCR comes from a female donor in good health.

CDR3 sequence reads: CASSDEGPTDTQYF. The CDR3 DNA follows: TGTGCCAGCAGTGATGAGGGTCCCACAGATACGCAGTATTTT. This chain uses TRBV2 with TRBJ2-3; TRBD2 is a possible D gene (5 bases). Germline V lookup: CDR1 SNHLY, CDR2 FYNNEI. V was shortened by 3 bases and J by 2 bases, with 9 bases between the two germline ends. This CDR3 region has 14 residues.